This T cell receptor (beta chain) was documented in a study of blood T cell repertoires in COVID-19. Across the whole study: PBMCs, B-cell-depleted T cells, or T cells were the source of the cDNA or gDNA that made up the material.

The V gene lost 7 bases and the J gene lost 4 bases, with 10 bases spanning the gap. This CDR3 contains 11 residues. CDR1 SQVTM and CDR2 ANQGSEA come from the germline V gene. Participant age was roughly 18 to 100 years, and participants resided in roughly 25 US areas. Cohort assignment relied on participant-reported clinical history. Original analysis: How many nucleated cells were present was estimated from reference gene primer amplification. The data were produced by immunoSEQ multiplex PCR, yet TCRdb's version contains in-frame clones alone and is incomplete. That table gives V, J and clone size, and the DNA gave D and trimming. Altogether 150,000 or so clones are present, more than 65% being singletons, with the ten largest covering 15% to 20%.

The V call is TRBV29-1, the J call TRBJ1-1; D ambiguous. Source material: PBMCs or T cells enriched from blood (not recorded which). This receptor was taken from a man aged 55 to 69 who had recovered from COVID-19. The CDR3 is CSGAPITEAFF. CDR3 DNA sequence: TGCAGCGGGGCCCCGATCACTGAAGCTTTCTTT.